This T cell receptor (beta chain) was documented in a study of cytomegalovirus exposure and HLA in healthy donors (dated by TCRdb to the late 2010s). For the study in its entirety: According to an earlier analysis of a few hundred of the donors, 200 million or so T cells yielded some 110 million unique TCR beta sequences and around 300 Gb of sequence data. Around 300 gigabases of sequencing data and 80 million or so unique TCR sequences were included in an early release covering roughly 600 HLA-typed donors. Of the 300 to 500 genotyped donors, 81% were placed in the genetic ancestry cluster associated with self-reported Caucasian donors. The study aimed to test whether cataloging public T cell receptors could reveal signatures of past pathogen exposure. The study profiled the T cell repertoires of fewer than 850 subjects by immunosequencing and related them to cytomegalovirus serostatus. A separate validation cohort of 100 to 150 different subjects was used in addition to the 666-subject first cohort. To predict cytomegalovirus infection status, the study combined high-throughput TCR immunosequencing, statistical association of individual TCRs with disease status, and machine learning. To study patterns of TCR occurrence, a later analysis re-analyzed previously published TCR beta repertoires from 666 donors and added high-resolution HLA genotyping. The later analysis used no new phenotypic data to find candidate immune exposures, relying instead on TCR beta sequences and their occurrence across donors. To decide whether each TCR beta V gene segment behaved as functional or pseudogenic, an earlier analysis of approximately 600 of the donors relied on high-throughput TCR beta sequencing. Donor age, sex, ethnicity and CMV serostatus were collected together with the repertoire data. Genome-wide SNP genotypes for about 60% of the roughly 670 donors were used in a later genetic analysis, which treated that subset as a discovery cohort. Every repertoire in the discovery cohort had been generated on one and the same sequencing platform. HLA typing included class I and class II loci at four-digit resolution. Typing coverage differed by locus: A, B, C, DRB1 and DQB1 were typed in roughly 620-630 donors, DQA1 in 500 to 550, DPA1 in around 600, and DPB1 in roughly 450. Because of strong linkage in the cohort, roughly five DR-DQ haplotypes were treated as single units for association and clustering. Among 398 genotyped donors of the cohort, an average of around 250,000 unique TCR beta nucleotide sequences was sequenced per donor, of which roughly 17% were non-productive. The full study reports these points: A later genetic analysis reported fewer N-insertions in productive TCRs among donors in an Asian-associated ancestry cluster than the roughly 640-donor mean. A further reported finding was that TCR beta sequences accurately predicted the HLA-A and HLA-B alleles for most subjects in the first cohort. Across donors, most TCR sequences were observed very rarely, whereas some public TCRs were present in many individuals. Because some donors lacked HLA typing at each locus, the association tests relied only on the typed subset. In an earlier analysis of a few hundred of the donors, most TCR beta V segments were observed in productive rearrangements about 90% or about 30% of the time, broadly matching IMGT annotations. At a false discovery rate of 0.05, a later analysis linked 16,951 TCR beta sequences to specific HLA alleles. Linkage disequilibrium might explain the correlated functional status among segregating V segments, but an unknown experimental factor could not be ruled out. A few of the identified cytomegalovirus-associated TCR beta chains were confirmed in vitro to be specific for cytomegalovirus antigens. Because counts were too low, about 18 rarely observed V segments, including chromosome 9 orphons, were excluded from the earlier analysis of 587 of the donors. In the study, approximately 150 TCR beta chains were listed as associated with cytomegalovirus. A later analysis found that TCR association rates varied across HLA loci, with DRB1 alleles showing the most associated TCRs and HLA-C alleles the fewest. Cytomegalovirus status was reported to be diagnosed by the classifier with high specificity and sensitivity in both the original and validation cohorts. According to the authors, the approach could potentially be generalized to other disease states and immunological phenotypes. Most CMV-associated TCR beta chains appeared to be HLA-restricted in a later analysis, and the HLA associations seemed to be driven largely by CMV exposure. An association between a missense DCLRE1C variant and V-gene and J-gene trimming of TCR beta chains was found in a later genetic analysis and replicated in an independent cohort. A group of highly shared sequence variants was considered likely to be a technical artifact of the sequencing pipeline. Several of the top co-occurrence clusters appeared to be linked to parvovirus B19, influenza, CMV and Epstein-Barr virus, according to a later analysis. Presence/absence analyses assumed roughly uniform sequencing depth across donors, an assumption that may not hold. Strong co-occurrence of HLA alleles, especially DR and DQ, made assigning TCR associations to individual alleles difficult. Some IMGT-functional V segments, including TRBV6-2 and TRBV6-3, could not be told apart with the 87-base-pair reads, so those segments were excluded. Compared with equally common non-associated chains, HLA-associated TCR beta chains in a later analysis were more clonally expanded and had lower generation probabilities. In this cohort, only TCR beta chains were sequenced, and detectable features were limited by the absence of alpha or paired-chain data. Immune exposure information for the cohort was limited to CMV serostatus.

The cohort comprised under 700 healthy bone marrow donors. All cohort members were sampled while nominally healthy, although unrecorded immune exposures were likely present. The donor was CMV seropositive and belonged to the group of about 290 seropositive cohort members. A peripheral blood sample was collected from each donor, and TCR beta sequencing was performed on peripheral blood mononuclear cells. The Qiagen DNeasy Blood Extraction Kit was used to extract genomic DNA from the blood cell samples. Receptor amplification or capture employed the immunoSEQ multiplex PCR assay. A mixture of 60 forward primers for TCR Vbeta segments and 13 reverse primers for TCR Jbeta segments was used in the multiplex PCR. The CDR3 region of rearranged TCR beta genes was amplified from genomic DNA with a multiplex PCR assay. Amplified TCR beta libraries were sequenced as 87-base-pair reads on the Illumina HiSeq System. In the original analysis: A later analysis counted about 82 million unique TCR beta chains across the 666 repertoires, and roughly 9.9 million of these chains were shared by at least two donors. A nearest-neighbor algorithm error-corrected the raw reads and collapsed the reads into unique sequences, merging closely related sequences to remove PCR and sequencing errors. CDR3 sequences were aligned to IMGT reference sequences to assign V, D and J gene segments. For a sequence to be retained, a match of at least six nucleotides to both a V gene segment and a J gene segment was required. Rearrangements were classified as productive when the CDR3 lacked stop codons and remained in frame with V and J, and all other rearrangements were classified as non-productive. Following IMGT convention, CDR3 was defined as the stretch from the second conserved V-encoded cysteine to the conserved J-encoded phenylalanine. The earlier analysis of 500 to 750 of the donors excluded any sequence lacking an unambiguous match to a single V gene segment. In an earlier analysis of several hundred of the donors, V segments were called functional above 56.7% productive rearrangements and were called segregating when the between-donor standard deviation exceeded 5%. To diagnose cytomegalovirus status from the catalog of TCR beta chain sequences, a statistical classification framework was built. V and J gene assignment, in a later analysis, came from comparing TCR nucleotide sequences with IMGT/GENE-DB human TR gene sequences. Using the TCRdist pipeline, a later analysis assigned CDR3 sequences along with most-parsimonious VDJ recombination scenarios. In a later analysis, each TCR beta chain was defined by its CDR3 amino acid sequence together with its V-gene family, and reads without a unique V-gene family were excluded. A later analysis removed over 500 highly shared, low-generation-probability nucleotide sequences to deal with suspected cross-contamination and a sequencing artifact. A later analysis calculated a clonal expansion index for each public chain from normalized within-repertoire ranks of inferred template counts. Generation probabilities in a later analysis came from a VDJ recombination model fitted to out-of-frame rearrangements, and those results were checked against IGoR. Hypergeometric tests were used in a later analysis to score TCR-TCR, TCR-HLA and TCR-CMV co-occurrence, with a repertoire-size bias correction applied to the TCR pairs. A later analysis estimated false discovery rates by permuting HLA or CMV assignments 20 times. In a later analysis, co-occurring TCRs were grouped using DBSCAN, with TCRdist sequence similarity added in when clustering inside HLA-allele-positive subsets. Repertoires with fewer than 30,000 or more than 120,000 public chains, plus five repertoires with anomalous nucleotide sharing, were excluded from co-occurrence clustering. TCRdb stores this immuneACCESS table with in-frame sequences only. Part of the clones is absent; in the studies checked, under half of the shortfall reflects unresolved V genes, and no reason is known for the rest. D and trimming were read from the DNA, whereas the V and J calls and clone size are those reported in that table. For this sample there are approximately 170,000 clones; around 83% appear just once. The ten largest account for over 2.5% of the sample.

The trim is 2 bases for V and 2 bases for J, with a gap of 13 bases between the germline ends. Including the terminal cysteine and phenylalanine, the CDR3 comprises 15 residues. The CDR3 DNA has 45 bases and is translated from base 1. CDR1 and CDR2 were assigned from the germline V gene as SGDLS and YYNGEE. In the case of this clone: The specificity of this receptor is unknown. Per-base qualities were not stored, and no clone one base away is much larger.

Material: PBMCs. This sequence uses TRBV9 and TRBJ1-1; the best D guess is TRBD1, with 6 bases matching. This clonotype originated in a man younger than 40 in good health and CMV-seropositive. In nucleotides, the sequence is TGTGCCAGCAGCGTCACAGGGTACGGCAACACTGAAGCTTTCTTT. Its product reads: CASSVTGYGNTEAFF.